This section outlines one T cell receptor (beta chain) sequence together with its context. Per the study methods: Estimates of nucleated cell counts were drawn from the amplification of reference gene primers. Measured with immunoSEQ multiplex PCR; TCRdb has only the in-frame clones, and not every one. The DNA gave D and trimming, while V, J and clone size come from that table. Of 190,000 or so clones listed, approximately 86% are singletons. Clinical history reported by participants formed the basis on which cohorts were assigned. These data come from a study of blood T cell repertoires in COVID-19. Study information: The cDNA or gDNA used as material had been derived from T cells, B-cell-depleted T cells, or PBMCs.

Per the germline V gene, CDR1 is SGHNT and CDR2 is YYREEE (reference sequence). The ends were cut back, 2 bases at V and 6 bases at J, with 17 bases in the middle. The CDR3 consists of 15 residues. The chain recombines TRBV5-4 with TRBJ1-2, with D uncertain. This TCR was sampled from a man between 18 and 29 years old with acute COVID-19. Sample: PBMCs or T cells enriched from blood (not recorded which). The CDR3 reads CASSFSKDLRNGYTF. CDR3 nucleotides: TGTGCCAGCAGCTTCTCAAAGGATTTGAGGAATGGCTACACCTTC.